Reported below is one T cell receptor (beta chain). Its target is not known. These data are taken from a study of cytomegalovirus exposure and HLA in healthy donors. Whole-study context: Prior work identified under 130 million unique TCR beta sequences in around 170 million T cells. Broader study findings: Available immune exposure information was restricted to CMV serostatus only. Another analysis was done later, and it associated roughly 15,000 TCR beta sequences with HLA alleles at 0.05 false discovery rate.

With 60 Vbeta and 13 Jbeta primers, the PCR was carried out. TCRdb keeps only in-frame clones here, not all; method: immunoSEQ multiplex PCR. Of approximately 100,000 clones in the sample, 75% to 90% were seen once. Germline CDR1 and CDR2: LNHDA and SQIVND (reference sequence). V was cut by 2 bases and J by 8 bases, with 9 bases left in between. The CDR3 covers 12 residues. Sequencing was done on a sample of PBMCs. This TCR derives from a man aged 25-45 years in good health and CMV-seronegative. V is TRBV19 and J is TRBJ1-1, with D maybe TRBD1 (5 bases). As DNA, the CDR3 is TGTGCCAGTAGTATACAAGGGGCCGAAGCTTTCTTT. Protein sequence: CASSIQGAEAFF. The full variable domain, its missing parts supplied by reference TRBV19 and TRBJ1-1, is DGGITQSPKYLFRKEGQNVTLSCEQNLNHDAMYWYRQDPGQGLRLIYYSQIVNDFQKGDIAEGYSVSREKKESFPLTVTSAQKNPTAFYLCASSIQGAEAFFGQGTRLTVV.